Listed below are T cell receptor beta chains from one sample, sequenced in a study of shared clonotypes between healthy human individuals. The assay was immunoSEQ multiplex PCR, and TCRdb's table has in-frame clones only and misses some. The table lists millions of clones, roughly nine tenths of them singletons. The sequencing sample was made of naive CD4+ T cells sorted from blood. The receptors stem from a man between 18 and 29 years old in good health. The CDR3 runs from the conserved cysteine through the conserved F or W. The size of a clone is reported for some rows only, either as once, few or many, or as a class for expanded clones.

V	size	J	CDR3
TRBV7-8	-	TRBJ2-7	CASKPSGGYEQYF
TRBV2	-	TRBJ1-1	CASSATKNTEAFF
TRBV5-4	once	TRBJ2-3	CASSLGLAGGTDTQYF
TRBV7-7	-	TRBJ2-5	CASSLGLAGRGETQYF
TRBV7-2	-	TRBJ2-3	CASSLPPWGSTDTQYF
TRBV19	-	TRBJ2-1	CASSRDQGYYNEQFF
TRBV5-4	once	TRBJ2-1	CASSLELADNEQFF
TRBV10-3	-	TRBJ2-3	CASNISPTDTQYF
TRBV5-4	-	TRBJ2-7	CASSASGTSLAYEQYF
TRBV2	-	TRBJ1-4	CASSDKAGFAWNEKLFF
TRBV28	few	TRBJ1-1	CASSQQSNTEAFF
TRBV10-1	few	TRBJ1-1	CARQDNGNTEAFF
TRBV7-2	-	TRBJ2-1	CASSLVVAPRGLSYNEQFF
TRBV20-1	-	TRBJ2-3	CSAPGPDTQYF
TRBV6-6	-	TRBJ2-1	CASSVAGGPRNEQFF
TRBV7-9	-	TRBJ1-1	CASSWTSGTEAFF
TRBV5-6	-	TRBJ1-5	CASSRQGQRDQPQHF
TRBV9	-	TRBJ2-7	CASSVRPSYEQYF
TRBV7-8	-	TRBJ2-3	CASSVDRVTDTQYF
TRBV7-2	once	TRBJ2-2	CASSLGQINTGELFF
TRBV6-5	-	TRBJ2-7	CASSYLGGRDYEQYF
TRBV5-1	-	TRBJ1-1	CASSLDPPRGEAFF
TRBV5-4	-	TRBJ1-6	CASSLVEADSPLHF
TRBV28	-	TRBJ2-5	CASSAPSGETQYF
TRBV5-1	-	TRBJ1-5	CASSLEGGSNQPQHF
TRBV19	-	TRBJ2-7	CASNLQGSMGEQYF